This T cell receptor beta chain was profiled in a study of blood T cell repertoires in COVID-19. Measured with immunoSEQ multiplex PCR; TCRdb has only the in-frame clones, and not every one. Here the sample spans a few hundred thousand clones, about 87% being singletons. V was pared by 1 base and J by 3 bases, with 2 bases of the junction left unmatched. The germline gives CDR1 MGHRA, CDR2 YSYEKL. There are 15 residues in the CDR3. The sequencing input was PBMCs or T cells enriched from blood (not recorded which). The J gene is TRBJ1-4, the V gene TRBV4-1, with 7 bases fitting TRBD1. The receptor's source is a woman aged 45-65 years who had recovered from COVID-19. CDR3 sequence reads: CASSQVGTANEKLFF. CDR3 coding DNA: TGCGCCAGCAGCCAAGTGGGGACAGCTAATGAAAAACTGTTTTTT.